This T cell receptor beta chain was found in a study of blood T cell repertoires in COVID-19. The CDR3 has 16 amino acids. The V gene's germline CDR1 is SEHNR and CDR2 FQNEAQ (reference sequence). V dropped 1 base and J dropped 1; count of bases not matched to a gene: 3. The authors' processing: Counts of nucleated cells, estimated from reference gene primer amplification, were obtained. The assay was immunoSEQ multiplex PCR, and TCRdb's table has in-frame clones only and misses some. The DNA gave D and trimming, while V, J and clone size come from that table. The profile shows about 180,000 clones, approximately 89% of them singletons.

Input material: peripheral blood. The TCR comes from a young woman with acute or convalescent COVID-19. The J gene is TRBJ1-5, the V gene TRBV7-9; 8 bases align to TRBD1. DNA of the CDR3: TGTGCCAGCAGCTTAGGACAGGGGTTAAGCAATCAGCCCCAGCATTTT. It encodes CASSLGQGLSNQPQHF.